A selection of T cell receptor beta chains follows, all from one sample in a study of post-analysis software for immune sequencing data. TCRdb passed the PCR reads through MiXCR, listing each CDR3 protein once. The table includes hundreds of thousands of distinct CDR3 sequences, more than 50% detected once. Sequences were obtained from blood. The source of these receptors is a girl aged 2 to 9 with multiple sclerosis. Each CDR3 is given with its conserved first and last residue. The order of the fields is J gene, clone size, D gene, V gene, CDR3 protein, CDR3 DNA. The D gene is left open where the match is weak. Rows give clone size only sometimes, using once, few, many, or a class for an expanded clone.

>TRBJ1-3|-|TRBD1|TRBV11-2
CASSLRPGTGRSGNTIYF
TGTGCCAGCAGCTTAAGGCCCGGGACAGGGCGCTCTGGAAACACCATATATTTT
>TRBJ2-7|-|TRBD2|TRBV30
CAWSVPPFGGGSNEQYF
TGTGCCTGGAGTGTACCTCCCTTTGGGGGAGGGTCAAACGAGCAGTACTTC
>TRBJ2-1|few|-|TRBV7-2
CASSLAGLGYNEQFF
TGTGCCAGCAGCTTAGCAGGACTGGGCTACAATGAGCAGTTCTTC
>TRBJ1-1|-|-|TRBV29-1
CSVDPANTEAFF
TGCAGCGTTGATCCGGCGAACACTGAAGCTTTCTTT
>TRBJ1-1|-|-|TRBV9
CASSPSGSPGAEAFF
TGTGCCAGCAGCCCCTCCGGGTCGCCGGGGGCTGAAGCTTTCTTT
>TRBJ2-1|few|-|TRBV20-1
CSARDQLAASSYNEQFF
TGCAGTGCTAGAGATCAGTTAGCGGCGAGCTCCTACAATGAGCAGTTCTTC
>TRBJ2-1|-|-|TRBV10-3
CAIRDTRAIGNEQFF
TGTGCCATCAGGGATACTAGGGCTATAGGAAATGAGCAGTTCTTC
>TRBJ2-5|-|-|TRBV20-1
CSARSPGLGEETQYF
TGCAGTGCTAGAAGCCCAGGGCTAGGGGAGGAGACCCAGTACTTC
>TRBJ2-4|-|-|TRBV4-3
CASSQDERTEAQYF
TGCGCCAGCAGCCAAGACGAAAGGACAGAGGCGCAGTACTTC
>TRBJ2-1|few|TRBD2|TRBV7-9
CASSLSGTSGLGNEQFF
TGTGCCAGCAGCTTGTCCGGGACTAGCGGCCTGGGCAATGAGCAGTTCTTC
>TRBJ2-1|-|TRBD2|TRBV7-3
CASSTSLAGAGNEQFF
TGTGCCAGCAGCACCTCACTAGCGGGAGCTGGCAATGAGCAGTTCTTC
>TRBJ2-6|-|TRBD1|TRBV7-2
CASSPNQGQGALGANVLTF
TGTGCCAGCAGCCCCAATCAGGGACAGGGGGCGCTTGGGGCCAACGTCCTGACTTTC
>TRBJ2-1|few|TRBD2|TRBV20-1
CSATSSGGLLYNEQFF
TGCAGTGCTACATCTAGCGGGGGCCTCCTTTACAATGAGCAGTTCTTC
>TRBJ2-1|-|TRBD1|TRBV7-2
CASSLVGQGNEQFF
TGTGCCAGCAGCTTAGTGGGACAGGGCAATGAGCAGTTCTTC
>TRBJ2-2|-|-|TRBV7-9
CASSLAGDTGELFF
TGTGCCAGCAGCTTAGCGGGAGACACCGGGGAGCTGTTTTTT
>TRBJ2-7|-|-|TRBV29-1
CSVRGSVSYEQYF
TGCAGCGTCCGGGGGTCCGTCTCCTACGAGCAGTACTTC
>TRBJ2-1|-|-|TRBV14
CASSFQELGEQFF
TGTGCCAGCAGCTTTCAGGAGCTCGGTGAGCAGTTCTTC
>TRBJ2-4|few|TRBD2|TRBV7-2
CASSPRLAGGILRNIQYF
TGTGCCAGCAGCCCGCGACTAGCGGGGGGGATACTCAGAAACATTCAGTACTTC
>TRBJ2-1|-|TRBD2|TRBV7-2
CASSLPKLAGTYNEQFF
TGTGCCAGCAGCTTACCAAAACTAGCGGGGACTTACAATGAGCAGTTCTTC
>TRBJ2-7|-|TRBD2|TRBV10-3
CAISGAEGGAYEQYF
TGTGCCATCAGTGGGGCGGAGGGAGGGGCCTACGAGCAGTACTTC
>TRBJ2-7|-|-|TRBV6-5
CASTPPGRTSHEQYF
TGTGCCAGCACCCCTCCGGGACGGACTTCCCACGAGCAGTACTTC
>TRBJ2-1|many|-|TRBV5-1
CASSLANEQFF
TGCGCCAGCAGCTTGGCAAATGAGCAGTTCTTC
>TRBJ2-1|-|-|TRBV11-2
CASSFFQGYNEQFF
TGTGCCAGCAGCTTTTTCCAGGGTTACAATGAGCAGTTCTTC
>TRBJ2-5|-|TRBD1|TRBV6-5
CASRQGEKTQYF
TGTGCCAGCAGACAGGGGGAGAAGACCCAGTACTTC
>TRBJ2-7|few|-|TRBV29-1
CSVWGLGGYEQYF
TGCAGCGTTTGGGGGCTAGGTGGCTACGAGCAGTACTTC
>TRBJ2-7|-|-|TRBV4-1
CASSQLALGRVVTYEQYF
TGCGCCAGCAGCCAATTGGCCCTGGGGAGAGTAGTAACCTACGAGCAGTACTTC
>TRBJ1-4|-|TRBD1|TRBV4-1
CASSSQGGTAKEKLFF
TGCGCCAGCAGCTCGCAAGGGGGGACAGCGAAGGAAAAACTGTTTTTT
>TRBJ2-2|few|TRBD1|TRBV29-1
CSARDSRTGELFF
TGCAGCGCCAGGGACAGTAGAACCGGGGAGCTGTTTTTT
>TRBJ2-7|-|-|TRBV7-9
CASRRQESSYEQYF
TGTGCCAGCAGACGTCAGGAGAGCTCCTACGAGCAGTACTTC
>TRBJ1-1|few|-|TRBV29-1
CSVEGRQRIGAFF
TGCAGCGTTGAAGGTCGCCAGAGAATTGGAGCTTTCTTT
>TRBJ1-1|-|-|TRBV7-3
CASSSQLGTGEAFF
TGTGCCAGCAGCTCGCAACTAGGGACTGGTGAAGCTTTCTTT
>TRBJ1-3|once|-|TRBV9
CASSVAHDSGNTIYF
TGTGCCAGCAGCGTAGCTCACGACTCTGGAAACACCATATATTTT
>TRBJ2-3|few|-|TRBV7-7
CASSLKESDTQYF
TGTGCCAGCAGCCTGAAGGAATCCGATACGCAGTATTTT
>TRBJ1-1|once|-|TRBV10-3
CAITQGEGEAFF
TGTGCCATCACTCAAGGGGAGGGTGAAGCTTTCTTT
>TRBJ2-5|-|-|TRBV7-9
CASSRSGFQETQYF
TGTGCCAGCAGCCGGTCCGGGTTCCAAGAGACCCAGTACTTC
>TRBJ1-2|-|TRBD1|TRBV11-2
CASSLGDRANYGYTF
TGTGCCAGCAGCTTAGGGGACAGGGCTAACTATGGCTACACCTTC
>TRBJ2-3|-|TRBD2|TRBV29-1
CSVDWEGGVTQYF
TGCAGCGTTGACTGGGAGGGAGGTGTGACGCAGTATTTT
>TRBJ2-2|-|-|TRBV20-1
CSATQVTGELFF
TGCAGTGCTACCCAGGTTACCGGGGAGCTGTTTTTT
>TRBJ2-3|-|TRBD2|TRBV18
CASESAGFTDTQYF
TGTGCCAGCGAATCAGCGGGGTTCACAGATACGCAGTATTTT
>TRBJ2-7|-|-|TRBV6-2/TRBV6-3
CASSPMGFEQYF
TGTGCCAGCAGCCCAATGGGTTTCGAGCAGTACTTC
>TRBJ1-1|-|-|TRBV30
CAWTSGFNTEAFF
TGTGCCTGGACATCTGGGTTCAACACTGAAGCTTTCTTT
>TRBJ2-7|few|TRBD1|TRBV20-1
CSVLLTGDEQYF
TGCAGTGTTTTACTGACAGGGGACGAGCAGTACTTC
>TRBJ2-1|-|-|TRBV5-1
CASSSGQSGSYNEQFF
TGCGCCAGCAGCTCGGGGCAGTCTGGCTCCTACAATGAGCAGTTCTTC
>TRBJ1-1|-|TRBD1|TRBV6-2/TRBV6-3
CASSQDRGNPAFF
TGTGCCAGCAGCCAAGACAGGGGGAATCCAGCTTTCTTT
>TRBJ2-1|-|-|TRBV10-3
CAIRNGAGNEQFF
TGTGCCATCAGGAATGGGGCGGGCAATGAGCAGTTCTTC
>TRBJ2-1|few|TRBD2|TRBV20-1
CSAHGGRGRYDEQFF
TGCAGTGCCCACGGCGGGAGGGGGAGGTACGATGAGCAGTTCTTC
>TRBJ2-3|-|-|TRBV7-9
CASSSGDFGDTDTQYF
TGTGCCAGCAGCTCGGGGGACTTCGGGGACACAGATACGCAGTATTTT
>TRBJ1-2|-|-|TRBV7-2
CASSSLGQNYGYTF
TGTGCCAGCAGCTCCCTCGGACAGAACTATGGCTACACCTTC
>TRBJ2-3|-|TRBD2|TRBV27
CASSLTSQAQYF
TGTGCCAGCAGTTTGACTAGCCAGGCGCAGTATTTT
>TRBJ1-2|-|-|TRBV29-1
CSVGATHGYTF
TGCAGCGTAGGAGCCACCCATGGCTACACCTTC
>TRBJ2-1|-|-|TRBV13
CASSLGDPLSVVNEQFF
TGTGCCAGCAGCTTAGGGGACCCCTTATCTGTCGTCAATGAGCAGTTCTTC
>TRBJ1-2|-|TRBD1|TRBV4-1
CASSQPRRRGLEDYGYTF
TGCGCCAGCAGCCAACCTAGGCGCAGGGGGCTCGAGGACTATGGCTACACCTTC
>TRBJ2-1|-|TRBD2|TRBV20-1
CSARETGGPTEQFF
TGCAGTGCTAGAGAAACGGGAGGGCCTACTGAGCAGTTCTTC
>TRBJ2-7|-|-|TRBV5-6
CASSIGNTYEQYF
TGTGCCAGCAGCATCGGAAATACCTACGAGCAGTACTTC